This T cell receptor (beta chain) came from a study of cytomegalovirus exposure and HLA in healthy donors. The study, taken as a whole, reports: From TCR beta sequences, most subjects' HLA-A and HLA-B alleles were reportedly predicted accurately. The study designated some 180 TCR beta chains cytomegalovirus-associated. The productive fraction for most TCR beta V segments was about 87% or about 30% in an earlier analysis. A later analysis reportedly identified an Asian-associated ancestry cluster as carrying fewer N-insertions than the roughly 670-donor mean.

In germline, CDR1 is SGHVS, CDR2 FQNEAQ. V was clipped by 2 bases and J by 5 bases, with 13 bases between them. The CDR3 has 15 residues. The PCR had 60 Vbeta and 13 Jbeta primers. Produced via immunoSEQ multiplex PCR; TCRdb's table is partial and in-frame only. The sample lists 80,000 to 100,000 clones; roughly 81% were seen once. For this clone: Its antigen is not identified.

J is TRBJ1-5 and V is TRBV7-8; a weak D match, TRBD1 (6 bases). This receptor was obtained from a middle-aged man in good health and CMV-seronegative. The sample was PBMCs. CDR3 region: CASSLLLDSDQPQHF. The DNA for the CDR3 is TGTGCCAGCAGCTTACTTCTGGACAGCGATCAGCCCCAGCATTTT.